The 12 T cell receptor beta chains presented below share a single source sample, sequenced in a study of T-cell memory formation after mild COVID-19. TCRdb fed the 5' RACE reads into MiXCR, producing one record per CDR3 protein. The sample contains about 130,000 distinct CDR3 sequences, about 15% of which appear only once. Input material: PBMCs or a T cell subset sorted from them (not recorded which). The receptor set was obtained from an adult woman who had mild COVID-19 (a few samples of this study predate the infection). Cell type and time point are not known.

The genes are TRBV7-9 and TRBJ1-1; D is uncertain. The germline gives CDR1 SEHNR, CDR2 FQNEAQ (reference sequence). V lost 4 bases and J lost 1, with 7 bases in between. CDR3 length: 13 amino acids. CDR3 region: CASSSPQNTEAFF. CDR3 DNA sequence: TGTGCCAGCAGCTCCCCCCAGAACACTGAAGCTTTCTTT.

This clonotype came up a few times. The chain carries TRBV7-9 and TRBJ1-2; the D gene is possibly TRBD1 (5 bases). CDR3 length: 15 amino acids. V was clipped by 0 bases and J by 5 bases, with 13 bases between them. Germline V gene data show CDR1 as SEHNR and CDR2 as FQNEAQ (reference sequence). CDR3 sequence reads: CASSLAVAGGYGYTF. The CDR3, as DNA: TGTGCCAGCAGCTTAGCCGTAGCCGGGGGATATGGCTACACCTTC.

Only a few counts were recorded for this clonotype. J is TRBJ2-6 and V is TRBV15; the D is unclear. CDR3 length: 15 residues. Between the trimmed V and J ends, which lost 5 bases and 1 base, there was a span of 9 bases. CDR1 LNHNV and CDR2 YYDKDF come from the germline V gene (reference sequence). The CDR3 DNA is TGTGCCACCAGCCCCCGGGCGTCTGGGGCCAACGTCCTGACTTTC. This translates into CATSPRASGANVLTF.

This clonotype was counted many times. In DNA, the CDR3 is TGCGCCAGCAGCTTTGCGGGACAGAAATACGAGCAGTACTTC. Its translation: CASSFAGQKYEQYF. The rearrangement joins TRBV5-1 to TRBJ2-7, with a possible D match to TRBD1 (7 bases). Trimming left V 2 bases short and J 4 bases short, with 13 bases between. The CDR3 contains 14 residues. Germline V gives CDR1 SGHRS, CDR2 YFSETQ.

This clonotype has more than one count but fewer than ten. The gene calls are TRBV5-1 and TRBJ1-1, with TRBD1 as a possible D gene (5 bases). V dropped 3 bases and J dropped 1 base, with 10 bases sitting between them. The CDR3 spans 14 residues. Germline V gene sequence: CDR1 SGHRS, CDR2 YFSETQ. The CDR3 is CASSSGTENTEAFF. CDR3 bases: TGCGCCAGCAGCTCCGGGACCGAGAACACTGAAGCTTTCTTT.

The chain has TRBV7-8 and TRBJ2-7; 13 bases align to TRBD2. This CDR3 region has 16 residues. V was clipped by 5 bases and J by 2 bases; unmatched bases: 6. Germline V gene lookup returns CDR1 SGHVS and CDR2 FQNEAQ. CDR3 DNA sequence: TGTGCCAGCAGCAGTGGACTAGCGGGGGAGACCTACGAGCAGTACTTC. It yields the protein CASSSGLAGETYEQYF.

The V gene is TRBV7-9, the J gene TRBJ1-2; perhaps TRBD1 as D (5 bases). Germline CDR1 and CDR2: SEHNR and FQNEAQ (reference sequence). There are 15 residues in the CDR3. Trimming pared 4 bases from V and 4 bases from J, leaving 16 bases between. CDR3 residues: CASSSQGIGTYGYTF. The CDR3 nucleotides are TGTGCCAGCAGCTCTCAGGGAATTGGGACCTATGGCTACACCTTC.

The CDR3 region is CASSLRGFGYTF. Here the CDR3 DNA reads TGTGCCAGCTCTTTGAGGGGGTTTGGCTACACCTTC. The genes are TRBV12-3 or TRBV12-4 and TRBJ1-2, with a possible D match to TRBD1 (6 bases). The CDR3 is made up of 12 amino acids. V lost 8 bases and J lost 7, with 14 bases in between.

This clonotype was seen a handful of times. The CDR3 DNA reads as TGTGCCAGCAGCGCGTATAGCACAGATACGCAGTATTTT. This translates into CASSAYSTDTQYF. The chain uses TRBV7-7 and TRBJ2-3, with D unclear. Germline V gene lookup returns CDR1 SSHAT and CDR2 FNYEAQ (reference sequence). The CDR3 extends over 13 amino acids. Trimming left V 5 bases short and J 0 bases short, with 6 bases between.

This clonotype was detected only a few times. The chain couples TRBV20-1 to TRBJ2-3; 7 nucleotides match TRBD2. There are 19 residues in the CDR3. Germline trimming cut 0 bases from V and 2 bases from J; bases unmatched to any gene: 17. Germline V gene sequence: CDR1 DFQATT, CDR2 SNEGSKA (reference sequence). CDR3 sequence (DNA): TGCAGTGCTAGAGATGTAAGGCGAAGCGGGGTTTATTCCACAGATACGCAGTATTTT. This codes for CSARDVRRSGVYSTDTQYF.

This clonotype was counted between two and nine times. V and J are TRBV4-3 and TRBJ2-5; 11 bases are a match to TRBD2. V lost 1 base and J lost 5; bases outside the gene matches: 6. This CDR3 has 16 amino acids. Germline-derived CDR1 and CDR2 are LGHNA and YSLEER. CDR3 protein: CASSQALAGGKETQYF. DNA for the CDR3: TGCGCCAGCAGCCAAGCTCTAGCGGGAGGAAAGGAGACCCAGTACTTC.

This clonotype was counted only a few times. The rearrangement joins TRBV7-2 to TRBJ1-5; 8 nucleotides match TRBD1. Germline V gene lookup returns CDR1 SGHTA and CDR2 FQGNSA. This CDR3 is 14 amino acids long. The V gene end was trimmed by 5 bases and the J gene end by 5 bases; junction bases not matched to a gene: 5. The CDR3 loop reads CASSKLTGDQPQHF. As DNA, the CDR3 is TGTGCCAGCAGCAAACTGACAGGGGATCAGCCCCAGCATTTT. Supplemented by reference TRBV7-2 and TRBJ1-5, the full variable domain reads GAGVSQSPSNKVTEKGKDVELRCDPISGHTALYWYRQSLGQGLEFLIYFQGNSAPDKSGLPSDRFSAERTGGSVSTLTIQRTQQEDSAVYLCASSKLTGDQPQHFGDGTRLSIL.